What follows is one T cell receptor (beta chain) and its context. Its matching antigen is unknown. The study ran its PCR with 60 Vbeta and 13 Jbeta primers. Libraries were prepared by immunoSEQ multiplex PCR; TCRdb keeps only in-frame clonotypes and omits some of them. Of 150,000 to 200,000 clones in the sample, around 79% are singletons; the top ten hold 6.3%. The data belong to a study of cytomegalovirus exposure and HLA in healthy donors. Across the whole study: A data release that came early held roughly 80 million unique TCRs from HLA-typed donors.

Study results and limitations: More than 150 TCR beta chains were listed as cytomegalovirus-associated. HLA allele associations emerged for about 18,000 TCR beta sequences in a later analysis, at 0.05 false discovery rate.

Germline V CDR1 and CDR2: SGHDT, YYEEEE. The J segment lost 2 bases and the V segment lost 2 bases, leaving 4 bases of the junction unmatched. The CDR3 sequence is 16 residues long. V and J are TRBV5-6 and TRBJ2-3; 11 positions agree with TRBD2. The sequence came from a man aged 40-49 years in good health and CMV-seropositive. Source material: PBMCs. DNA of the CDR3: TGTGCCAGCAGCTTTATAGCGGGAGGGACCACAGATACGCAGTATTTT. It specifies CASSFIAGGTTDTQYF.